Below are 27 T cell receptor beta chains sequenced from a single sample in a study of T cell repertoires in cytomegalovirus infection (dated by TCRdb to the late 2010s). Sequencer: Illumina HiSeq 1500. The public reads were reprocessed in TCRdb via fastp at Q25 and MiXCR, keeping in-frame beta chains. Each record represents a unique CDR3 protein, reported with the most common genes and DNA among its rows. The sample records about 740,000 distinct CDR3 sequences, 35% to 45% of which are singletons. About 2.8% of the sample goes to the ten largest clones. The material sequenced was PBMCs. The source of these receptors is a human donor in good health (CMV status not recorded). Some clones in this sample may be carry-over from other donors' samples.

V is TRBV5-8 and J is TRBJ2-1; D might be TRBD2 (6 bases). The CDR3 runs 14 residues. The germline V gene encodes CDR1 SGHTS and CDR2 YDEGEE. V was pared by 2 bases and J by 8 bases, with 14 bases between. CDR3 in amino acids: CASSLRTTRDEQFF. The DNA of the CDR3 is TGTGCCAGCAGCTTACGGACTACCCGAGATGAGCAGTTCTTC.

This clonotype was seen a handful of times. CDR3 in DNA: TGTGCCAGCAGCTCCGGGACAGTTGGCTACACCTTC. This codes for CASSSGTVGYTF. This chain connects TRBV7-2 to TRBJ1-2, with 7 bases identical to TRBD1. The germline V gene has CDR1 SGHTA and CDR2 FQGNSA. The CDR3 length is 12 residues. V shed 4 bases and J 7 bases; nucleotides not matched to a gene: 3.

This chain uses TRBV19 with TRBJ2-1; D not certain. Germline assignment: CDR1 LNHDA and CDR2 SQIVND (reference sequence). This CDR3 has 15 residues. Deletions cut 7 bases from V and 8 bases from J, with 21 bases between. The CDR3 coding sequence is TGTGCCAGTACCGATACCTCACGGCTAAGGGATGAGCAGTTCTTC. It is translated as CASTDTSRLRDEQFF.

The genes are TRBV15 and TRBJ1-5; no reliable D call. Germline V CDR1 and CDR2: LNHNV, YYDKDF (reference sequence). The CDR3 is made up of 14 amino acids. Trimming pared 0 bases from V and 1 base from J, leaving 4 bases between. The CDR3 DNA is TGTGCCACCAGCAGAGATGTCAGCAATCAGCCCCAGCATTTT. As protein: CATSRDVSNQPQHF.

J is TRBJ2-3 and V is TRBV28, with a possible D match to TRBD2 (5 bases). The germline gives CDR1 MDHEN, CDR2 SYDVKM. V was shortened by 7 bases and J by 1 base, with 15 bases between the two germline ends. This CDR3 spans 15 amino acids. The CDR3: CASKRSWERTDTQYF. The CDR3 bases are TGTGCCAGCAAAAGATCATGGGAGCGCACAGATACGCAGTATTTT. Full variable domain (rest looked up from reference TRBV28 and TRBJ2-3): DVKVTQSSRYLVKRTGEKVFLECVQDMDHENMFWYRQDPGLGLRLIYFSYDVKMKEKGDIPEGYSVSREKKERFSLILESASTNQTSMYLCASKRSWERTDTQYFGPGTRLTVL.

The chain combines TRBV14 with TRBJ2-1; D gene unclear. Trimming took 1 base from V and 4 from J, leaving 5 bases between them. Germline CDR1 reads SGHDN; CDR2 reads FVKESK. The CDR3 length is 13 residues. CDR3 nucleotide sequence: TGTGCCAGCAGCCAAGGAACGTACAATGAGCAGTTCTTC. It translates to CASSQGTYNEQFF.

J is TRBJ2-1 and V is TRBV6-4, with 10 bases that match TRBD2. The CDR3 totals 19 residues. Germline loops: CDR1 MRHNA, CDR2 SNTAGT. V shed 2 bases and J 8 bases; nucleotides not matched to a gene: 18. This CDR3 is CASSDPPLAGSRTLDEQFF. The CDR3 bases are TGTGCCAGCAGTGACCCCCCACTAGCGGGAAGTCGTACACTCGATGAGCAGTTCTTC.

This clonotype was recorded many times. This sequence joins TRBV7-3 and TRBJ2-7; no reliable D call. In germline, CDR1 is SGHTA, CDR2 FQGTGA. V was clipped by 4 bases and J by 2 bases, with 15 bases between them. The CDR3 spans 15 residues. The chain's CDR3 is CASSSDGSAAYEQYF. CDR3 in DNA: TGTGCCAGCAGCTCCGACGGGTCAGCAGCCTACGAGCAGTACTTC. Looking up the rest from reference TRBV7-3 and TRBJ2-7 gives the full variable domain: GAGVSQTPSNKVTEKGKYVELRCDPISGHTALYWYRQSLGQGPEFLIYFQGTGAADDSGLPNDRFFAVRPEGSVSTLKIQRTERGDSAVYLCASSSDGSAAYEQYFGPGTRLTVT.

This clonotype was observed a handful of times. CDR3 DNA: TGTGCCAGCAGTTATACAGGATATAATTCACCCCTCCACTTT. Translation: CASSYTGYNSPLHF. The chain is built from TRBV27 and TRBJ1-6; a weak D match, TRBD1 (5 bases). The CDR3 extends over 14 amino acids. Germline V gives CDR1 MNHEY, CDR2 SMNVEV (reference sequence). Trimming pared 4 bases from V and 4 bases from J, leaving 8 bases between.

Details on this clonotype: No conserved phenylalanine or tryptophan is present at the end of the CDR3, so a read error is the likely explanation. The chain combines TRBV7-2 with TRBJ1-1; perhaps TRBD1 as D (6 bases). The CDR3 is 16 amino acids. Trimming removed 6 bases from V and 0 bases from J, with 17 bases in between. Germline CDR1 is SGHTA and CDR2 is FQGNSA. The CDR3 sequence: CASRPATGIMNTEAFV. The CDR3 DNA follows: TGTGCCAGCAGACCTGCCACAGGGATTATGAACACTGAAGCTTTCGTT.

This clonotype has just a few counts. The CDR3 spells CASSISGSGGETQYF. The CDR3 bases are TGTGCCAGCAGCATTAGCGGGAGCGGGGGGGAGACCCAGTACTTC. The chain couples TRBV7-2 to TRBJ2-5; 9 nucleotides agree with TRBD2. The junction had 9 bases not matched to a gene; V was cut back by 5 bases and J by 5 bases. From germline, CDR1 is SGHTA and CDR2 FQGNSA. The CDR3 runs 15 residues. The entire variable domain, with the rest obtained from reference TRBV7-2 and TRBJ2-5, is as follows: GAGVSQSPSNKVTEKGKDVELRCDPISGHTALYWYRQSLGQGLEFLIYFQGNSAPDKSGLPSDRFSAERTGGSVSTLTIQRTQQEDSAVYLCASSISGSGGETQYFGPGTRLLVL.

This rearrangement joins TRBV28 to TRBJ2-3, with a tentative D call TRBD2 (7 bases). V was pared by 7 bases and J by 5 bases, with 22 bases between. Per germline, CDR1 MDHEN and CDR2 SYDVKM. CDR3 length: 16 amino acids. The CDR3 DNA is TGTGCCAGCATCCACGGGGGGCGGAGGAGTTTAGATACGCAGTATTTT. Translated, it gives CASIHGGRRSLDTQYF. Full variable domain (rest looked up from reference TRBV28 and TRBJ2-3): DVKVTQSSRYLVKRTGEKVFLECVQDMDHENMFWYRQDPGLGLRLIYFSYDVKMKEKGDIPEGYSVSREKKERFSLILESASTNQTSMYLCASIHGGRRSLDTQYFGPGTRLTVL.

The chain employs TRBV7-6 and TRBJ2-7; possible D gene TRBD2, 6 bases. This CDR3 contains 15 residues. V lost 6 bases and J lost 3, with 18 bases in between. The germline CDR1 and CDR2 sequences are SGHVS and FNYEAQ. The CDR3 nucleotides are TGTGCCAGCAGTCGAGACGGGGGAGGAGACTACGAGCAGTACTTC. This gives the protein CASSRDGGGDYEQYF. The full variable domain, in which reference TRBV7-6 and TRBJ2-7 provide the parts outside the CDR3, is GAGVSQSPRYKVTKRGQDVALRCDPISGHVSLYWYRQALGQGPEFLTYFNYEAQQDKSGLPNDRFSAERPEGSISTLTIQRTEQRDSAMYRCASSRDGGGDYEQYFGPGTRLTVT.

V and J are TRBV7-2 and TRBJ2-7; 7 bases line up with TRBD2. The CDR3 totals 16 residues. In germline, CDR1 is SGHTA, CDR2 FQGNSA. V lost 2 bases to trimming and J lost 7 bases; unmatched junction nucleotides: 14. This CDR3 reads CASSLSSGNVEGEQYF. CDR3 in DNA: TGTGCCAGCAGCTTATCCAGCGGGAACGTGGAAGGGGAGCAGTACTTC.

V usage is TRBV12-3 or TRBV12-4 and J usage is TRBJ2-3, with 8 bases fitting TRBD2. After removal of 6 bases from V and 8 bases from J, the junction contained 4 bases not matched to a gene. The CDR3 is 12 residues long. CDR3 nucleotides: TGTGCCAGCAGCAAGAGCGGGAGTACGCAGTATTTT. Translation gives CASSKSGSTQYF.

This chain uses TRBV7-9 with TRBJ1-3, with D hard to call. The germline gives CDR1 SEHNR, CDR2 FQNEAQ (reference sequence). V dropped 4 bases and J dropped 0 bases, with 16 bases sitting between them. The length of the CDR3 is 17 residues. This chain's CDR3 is CASSSRAGRDSGNTIYF. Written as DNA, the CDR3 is TGTGCCAGCAGCTCGCGGGCGGGAAGGGACTCTGGAAACACCATATATTTT.

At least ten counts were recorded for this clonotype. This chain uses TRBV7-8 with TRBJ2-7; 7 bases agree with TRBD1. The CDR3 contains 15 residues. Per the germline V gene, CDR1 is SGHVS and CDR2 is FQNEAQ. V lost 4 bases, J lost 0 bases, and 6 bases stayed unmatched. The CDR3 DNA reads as TGTGCCAGCAGCTCGGTCAGGGGGAGCTCCTACGAGCAGTACTTC. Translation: CASSSVRGSSYEQYF.

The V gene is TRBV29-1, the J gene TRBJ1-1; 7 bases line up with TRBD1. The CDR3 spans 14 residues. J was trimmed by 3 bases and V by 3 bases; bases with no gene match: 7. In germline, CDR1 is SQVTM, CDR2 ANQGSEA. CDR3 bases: TGCAGCGTTGAGACAGGGTCGACGTACACTGAAGCTTTCTTT. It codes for CSVETGSTYTEAFF.

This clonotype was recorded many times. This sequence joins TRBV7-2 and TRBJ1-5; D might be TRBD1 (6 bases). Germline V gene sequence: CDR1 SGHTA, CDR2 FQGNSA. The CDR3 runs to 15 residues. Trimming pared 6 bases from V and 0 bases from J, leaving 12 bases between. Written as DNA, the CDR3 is TGTGCCAGCAGTTTCCAGGGGAGTAGCAATCAGCCCCAGCATTTT. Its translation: CASSFQGSSNQPQHF.

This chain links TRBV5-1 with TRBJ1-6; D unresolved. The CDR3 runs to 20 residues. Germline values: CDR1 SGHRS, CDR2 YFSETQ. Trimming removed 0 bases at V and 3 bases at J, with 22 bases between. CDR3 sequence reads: CASSLGRYGETGSYNSPLHF. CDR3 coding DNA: TGCGCCAGCAGCTTGGGCCGTTACGGGGAGACTGGGAGCTATAATTCACCCCTCCACTTT.

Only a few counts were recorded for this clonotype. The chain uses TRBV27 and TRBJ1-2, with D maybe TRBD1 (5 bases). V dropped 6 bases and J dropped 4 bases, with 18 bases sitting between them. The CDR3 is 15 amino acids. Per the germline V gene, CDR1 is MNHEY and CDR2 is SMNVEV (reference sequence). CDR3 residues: CASRGEGPPPYGYTF. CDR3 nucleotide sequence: TGTGCCAGCAGAGGTGAGGGGCCTCCACCCTATGGCTACACCTTC.

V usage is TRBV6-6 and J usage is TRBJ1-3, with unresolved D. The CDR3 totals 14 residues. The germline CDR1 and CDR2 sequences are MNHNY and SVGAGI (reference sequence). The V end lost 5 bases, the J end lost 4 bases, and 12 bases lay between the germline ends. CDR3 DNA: TGTGCCAGCAGTGGAGCAGGAGAAGGAAACACCATATATTTT. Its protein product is CASSGAGEGNTIYF.

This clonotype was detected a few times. CDR3 DNA sequence: TGTGCCAGCAGCCCCCCGGACGATGGCTACACCTTC. Encoded protein: CASSPPDDGYTF. The chain links TRBV4-2 to TRBJ1-2; D gene ambiguous. The CDR3 is 12 residues long. Germline V gives CDR1 LGHNA, CDR2 YNFKEQ. The V and J ends lost 4 bases and 6 bases respectively, with 9 bases between them.

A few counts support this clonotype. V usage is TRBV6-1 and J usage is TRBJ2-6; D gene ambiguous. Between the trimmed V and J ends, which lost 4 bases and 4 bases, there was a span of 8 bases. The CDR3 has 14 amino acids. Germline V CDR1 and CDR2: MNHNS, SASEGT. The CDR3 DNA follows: TGTGCCAGCAGTGCGACCCGAGGGGCCAACGTCCTGACTTTC. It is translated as CASSATRGANVLTF.

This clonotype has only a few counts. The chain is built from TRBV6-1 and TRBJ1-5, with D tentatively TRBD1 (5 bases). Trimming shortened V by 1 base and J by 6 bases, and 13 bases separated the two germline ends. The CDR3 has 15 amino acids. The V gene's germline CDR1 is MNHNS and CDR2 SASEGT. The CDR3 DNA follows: TGTGCCAGCAGTGAAGTATGGGGGGACGTTCAGCCCCAGCATTTT. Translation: CASSEVWGDVQPQHF.

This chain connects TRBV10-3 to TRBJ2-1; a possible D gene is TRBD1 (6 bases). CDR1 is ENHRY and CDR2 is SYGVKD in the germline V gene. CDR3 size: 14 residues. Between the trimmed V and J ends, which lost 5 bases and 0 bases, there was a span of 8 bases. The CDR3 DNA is TGTGCCATCAGTCCAGGGGTCTCCTACAATGAGCAGTTCTTC. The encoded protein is CAISPGVSYNEQFF.

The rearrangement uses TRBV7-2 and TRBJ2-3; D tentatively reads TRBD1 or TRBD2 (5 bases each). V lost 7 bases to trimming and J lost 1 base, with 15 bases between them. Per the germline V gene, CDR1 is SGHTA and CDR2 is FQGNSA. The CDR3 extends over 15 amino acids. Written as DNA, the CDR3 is TGTGCCAGCAAAAAATGGGACGGAGGCACAGATACGCAGTATTTT. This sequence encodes CASKKWDGGTDTQYF.